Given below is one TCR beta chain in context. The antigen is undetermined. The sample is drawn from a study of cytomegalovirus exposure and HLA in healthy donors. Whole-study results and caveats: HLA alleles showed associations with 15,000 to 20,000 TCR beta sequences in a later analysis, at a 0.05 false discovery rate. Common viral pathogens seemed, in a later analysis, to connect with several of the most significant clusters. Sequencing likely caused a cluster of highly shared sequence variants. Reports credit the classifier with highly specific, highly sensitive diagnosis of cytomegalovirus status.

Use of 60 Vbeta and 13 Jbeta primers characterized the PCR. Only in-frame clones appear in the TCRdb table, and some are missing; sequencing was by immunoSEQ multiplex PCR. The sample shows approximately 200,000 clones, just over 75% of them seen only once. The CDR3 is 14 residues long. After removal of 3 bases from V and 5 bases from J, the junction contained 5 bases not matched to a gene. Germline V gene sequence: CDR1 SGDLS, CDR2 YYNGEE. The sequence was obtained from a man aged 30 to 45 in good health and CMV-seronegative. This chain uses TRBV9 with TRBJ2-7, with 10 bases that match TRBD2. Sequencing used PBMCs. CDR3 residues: CASSGSGRADEQYF. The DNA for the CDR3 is TGTGCCAGCAGCGGGAGCGGGAGGGCCGACGAGCAGTACTTC.